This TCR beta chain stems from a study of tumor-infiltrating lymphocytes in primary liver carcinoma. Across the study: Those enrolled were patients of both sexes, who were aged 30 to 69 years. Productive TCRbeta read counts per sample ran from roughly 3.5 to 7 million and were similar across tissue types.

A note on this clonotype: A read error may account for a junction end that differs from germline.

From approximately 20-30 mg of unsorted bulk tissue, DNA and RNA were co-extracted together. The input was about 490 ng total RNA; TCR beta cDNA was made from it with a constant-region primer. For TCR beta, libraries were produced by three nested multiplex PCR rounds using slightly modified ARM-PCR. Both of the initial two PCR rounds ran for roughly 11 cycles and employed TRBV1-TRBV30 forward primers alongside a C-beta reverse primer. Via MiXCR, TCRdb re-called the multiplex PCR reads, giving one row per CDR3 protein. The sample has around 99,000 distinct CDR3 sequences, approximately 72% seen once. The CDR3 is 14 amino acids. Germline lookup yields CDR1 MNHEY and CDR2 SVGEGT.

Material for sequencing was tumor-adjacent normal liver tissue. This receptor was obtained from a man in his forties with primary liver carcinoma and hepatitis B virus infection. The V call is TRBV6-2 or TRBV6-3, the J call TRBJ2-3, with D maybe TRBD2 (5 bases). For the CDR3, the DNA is TGTGCCAGTAGTTACCGGGATGGAACAGATACGCAGTATTTT. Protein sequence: CASSYRDGTDTQYF.